These 29 T cell receptor beta chains were sequenced from one sample in a study of blood T cell repertoires in COVID-19 (dated by TCRdb to 2020 to 2021). Receptor libraries were prepared by the immunoSEQ multiplex PCR assay. Drawn from immuneACCESS, this table holds only the in-frame rearrangements with V and J called that TCRdb kept. Clones are partly lost; checked studies trace under half to an unresolved V gene and leave the rest unexplained. The sample yields some 90,000 clones; roughly nine tenths were counted once. The ten most abundant clones make up approximately 2.4% of the sample. Input material: peripheral blood. All receptors derive from a man in his fifties or sixties with acute or convalescent COVID-19.

The chain joins TRBV29-1 to TRBJ1-4, with D possibly being TRBD1 (5 bases). The CDR3 totals 13 residues. V lost 5 bases and J lost 8, with 15 bases in between. CDR1 and CDR2 from the germline V gene are SQVTM and ANQGSEA. The CDR3 bases are TGCAGCGTTAAAGGGGCAGGGAGGGAAAAACTGTTTTTT. Translation: CSVKGAGREKLFF.

In this sample, this clone turned up once. This rearrangement joins TRBV18 to TRBJ1-1; D is undetermined. The CDR3 runs 14 residues. The germline V and J ends were trimmed by 2 bases and 1 base, with 8 bases remaining between them. CDR1 KGHSH and CDR2 LQKENI come from the germline V gene. CDR3 protein: CASSPSGTNTEAFF. The CDR3 bases are TGTGCCAGCTCACCATCGGGTACGAACACTGAAGCTTTCTTT.

V is TRBV2 and J is TRBJ1-4, with 8 nucleotides matching TRBD1. Trimming took 3 bases from V and 7 from J; bases not matched to a gene: 4. Germline CDR1 is SNHLY and CDR2 is FYNNEI. The CDR3 runs 14 residues. CDR3 sequence (DNA): TGTGCCAGCAGTGAGGGGACAGGAGGTGAAAAACTGTTTTTT. As protein: CASSEGTGGEKLFF. The full variable domain, with the rest looked up from reference TRBV2 and TRBJ1-4, is EPEVTQTPSHQVTQMGQEVILRCVPISNHLYFYWYRQILGQKVEFLVSFYNNEISEKSEIFDDQFSVERPDGSNFTLKIRSTKLEDSAMYFCASSEGTGGEKLFFGSGTQLSVL.

The chain has TRBV9 and TRBJ1-1; D ambiguous. V lost 4 bases to trimming and J lost 5 bases, with 9 bases between them. The CDR3 totals 12 residues. Germline assignment: CDR1 SGDLS and CDR2 YYNGEE. The DNA for the CDR3 is TGTGCCAGCAGCCCGCCAGGAACTGAAGCTTTCTTT. Residues: CASSPPGTEAFF.

The gene calls are TRBV5-1 and TRBJ1-1, with D maybe TRBD1 (6 bases). The length of the CDR3 is 15 residues. CDR1 and CDR2 from the germline V gene are SGHRS and YFSETQ. V was shortened by 0 bases and J by 6 bases, with 15 bases between the two germline ends. In DNA, the CDR3 is TGCGCCAGCAGCTTGGGGGACACCAATTTCCCTGAAGCTTTCTTT. Amino acids: CASSLGDTNFPEAFF.

The chain carries TRBV7-2 and TRBJ1-1, with D unresolved. Trimming cost V 1 base and J 5 bases, with 8 bases left between them. The CDR3 consists of 13 residues. The germline CDR1 and CDR2 sequences are SGHTA and FQGNSA. CDR3 loop: CASSLDPGTEAFF. The CDR3 region has the DNA TGTGCCAGCAGCTTAGATCCCGGGACTGAAGCTTTCTTT.

The chain has TRBV5-1 and TRBJ1-1; 7 bases align to TRBD1. This CDR3 spans 15 amino acids. The V gene's germline CDR1 is SGHRS and CDR2 YFSETQ. After removal of 4 bases from V and 4 bases from J, the junction contained 10 bases not matched to a gene. CDR3 amino acids: CASSPQGGGTTEAFF. The CDR3 DNA reads TGCGCCAGCAGCCCCCAGGGGGGAGGAACCACTGAAGCTTTCTTT.

This chain uses TRBV3-1 (or the pseudogene TRBV3-2) with TRBJ2-5; 8 bases align to TRBD2. Germline V lookup: CDR1 LGHDT, CDR2 YNNKEL (reference sequence). V gave up 4 bases and J gave up 3 bases; unmatched junction bases: 10. The CDR3 spans 16 residues. Written as DNA, the CDR3 is TGTGCCAGCAGCCTCCCGGGAGGGCGGGCTGAAGAGACCCAGTACTTC. Its protein is CASSLPGGRAEETQYF.

The chain couples TRBV28 to TRBJ2-1; tentative D call: TRBD2 (5 bases). The CDR3 spans 12 residues. The V gene's germline CDR1 is MDHEN and CDR2 SYDVKM. V was trimmed by 7 bases and J by 9 bases, leaving 13 bases between them. DNA of the CDR3: TGTGCCAGCACCGGAGGCTCCCCTGAGCAGTTCTTC. Its translation: CASTGGSPEQFF.

This chain joins TRBV6-1 and TRBJ1-2; D gene uncertain. The length of the CDR3 is 15 residues. Germline lookup yields CDR1 MNHNS and CDR2 SASEGT. V shed 0 bases and J shed 1 base, with 9 bases lying between them. Here the CDR3 DNA reads TGTGCCAGCAGTGAAGCGATCTCGGGTAACTATGGCTACACCTTC. It translates to CASSEAISGNYGYTF.

This chain connects TRBV3-1 (or the pseudogene TRBV3-2) to TRBJ2-1; D may be TRBD2 (6 bases). The CDR3 covers 15 residues. Trimming took off 0 bases at V and 5 bases at J, with 11 bases between the two ends. Germline V CDR1 and CDR2: LGHDT, YNNKEL (reference sequence). The CDR3 nucleotides read TGTGCCAGCAGCCAAGATTGGGACTTGAACAATGAGCAGTTCTTC. This sequence encodes CASSQDWDLNNEQFF.

The chain joins TRBV3-1 (or the pseudogene TRBV3-2) to TRBJ2-5; the match to TRBD2 covers 12 bases. The J segment lost 4 bases and the V segment lost 4 bases, leaving 1 base of the junction unmatched. Germline-derived CDR1 and CDR2 are LGHDT and YNNKEL (reference sequence). The CDR3 is 14 amino acids. CDR3 loop: CASSRLAGVETQYF. CDR3 bases: TGTGCCAGCAGCCGACTAGCGGGAGTAGAGACCCAGTACTTC.

The chain joins TRBV28 to TRBJ1-3; 7 bases agree with TRBD1. After removal of 2 bases from V and 4 bases from J, the junction contained 5 bases not matched to a gene. The CDR3 runs 15 residues. CDR1 and CDR2 (germline): MDHEN, SYDVKM. CDR3 protein: CASSLRQGVGNTIYF. The CDR3 DNA sequence: TGTGCCAGCAGTTTAAGGCAGGGGGTCGGAAACACCATATATTTT.

V and J are TRBV6-5 and TRBJ2-7, with D unclear. This CDR3 is 13 amino acids long. CDR1 MNHEY and CDR2 SVGAGI come from the germline V gene. Deletions cut 6 bases from V and 4 bases from J, with 13 bases between. The CDR3 reads CASSLTTRYEQYV. The CDR3 bases are TGTGCCAGCAGCCTAACTACACGATACGAGCAGTACGTC.

V gene TRBV9 combines with J gene TRBJ1-5; D perhaps matches TRBD1 (6 bases). Looked up from germline, CDR1 is SGDLS and CDR2 is YYNGEE. The CDR3 runs to 15 residues. Trimming removed 0 bases from V and 6 bases from J, with 13 bases in between. The CDR3 protein is CASSVGWGGGQPQHF. The DNA of the CDR3 is TGTGCCAGCAGCGTAGGATGGGGAGGGGGTCAGCCCCAGCATTTT.

This chain uses TRBV5-8 with TRBJ1-1; D call uncertain. This CDR3 comprises 13 residues. Germline CDR1 reads SGHTS; CDR2 reads YDEGEE. V was pared by 2 bases and J by 1 base, with 6 bases between. The CDR3 nucleotides read TGTGCCAGCAGCTTTGACTGGAACACTGAAGCTTTCTTT. Protein: CASSFDWNTEAFF.

The DNA of the CDR3 is TGTGCCAGCGGAAAGGGGGGGTTGACAGTTCACGCGGGGCGGCCGAAGTATGGCTACACCTTC. Its protein is CASGKGGLTVHAGRPKYGYTF. J is TRBJ1-2 and V is TRBV3-1 (or the pseudogene TRBV3-2), with D perhaps matching TRBD1 (6 bases). Germline CDR1 and CDR2: LGHDT and YNNKEL (reference sequence). Between the trimmed V and J ends, which lost 8 bases and 5 bases, there was a span of 39 bases. CDR3 length: 21 amino acids.

The gene calls are TRBV9 and TRBJ2-2; 10 bases fit TRBD2. The CDR3 sequence is 15 residues long. CDR1 SGDLS and CDR2 YYNGEE come from the germline V gene. The junction had 4 bases not matched to a gene; V was cut back by 3 bases and J by 5 bases. For the CDR3, the DNA is TGTGCCAGCAGCGCCGGACTAGCGGATACCGGGGAGCTGTTTTTT. Its translation: CASSAGLADTGELFF.

The rearrangement uses TRBV7-3 and TRBJ1-1; D is ambiguous. Germline CDR1 reads SGHTA; CDR2 reads FQGTGA. V gave up 5 bases and J gave up 2 bases, with 9 bases separating them. The CDR3 runs to 13 residues. CDR3 nucleotides: TGTGCCAGCAGCGAATCGACTAACACTGAAGCTTTCTTT. Translating gives CASSESTNTEAFF.

This clone was observed a single time. This chain joins TRBV29-1 and TRBJ2-3, with 8 bases identical to TRBD2. There are 14 residues in the CDR3. From germline, CDR1 is SQVTM and CDR2 ANQGSEA. V trimming: 2 bases; J trimming: 4 bases; junction bases outside the gene matches: 5. CDR3 nucleotide sequence: TGCAGCGTTGAAAGGTCGGGGGGGGCAGATACGCAGTATTTT. It encodes CSVERSGGADTQYF.

A single count supports this clone. Distinct nucleotide sequences in the sample also encode this CDR3. The chain combines TRBV7-2 with TRBJ1-1; no clear D gene. Germline lookup yields CDR1 SGHTA and CDR2 FQGNSA. There are 13 residues in the CDR3. V lost 5 bases and J 0 bases, leaving 7 bases between the germline ends. As DNA, the CDR3 is TGTGCCAGCAGCCCGTACTTGAACACTGAAGCTTTCTTT. This encodes CASSPYLNTEAFF.

The V call is TRBV5-1, the J call TRBJ2-2, with 10 bases aligning to TRBD2. Trimming at V came to 3 bases and at J to 3 bases, leaving 2 bases not matched to a gene. This CDR3 region has 15 residues. Germline values: CDR1 SGHRS, CDR2 YFSETQ. The CDR3 DNA follows: TGCGCCAGCAGCTCCACTAGCGGGGACACCGGGGAGCTGTTTTTT. It yields the protein CASSSTSGDTGELFF.

The CDR3 nucleotides are TGCGCCAGCAGCTTAAACAGGGCTGACTACAATGAGCAGTTCTTC. Amino acids: CASSLNRADYNEQFF. This rearrangement joins TRBV5-1 to TRBJ2-1, with D perhaps TRBD1 (6 bases). CDR1 SGHRS and CDR2 YFSETQ come from the germline V gene. The CDR3 sequence is 15 residues long. V was shortened by 2 bases and J by 3 bases, with 12 bases between the two germline ends.

The chain joins TRBV5-1 to TRBJ2-3, with TRBD1 matching 9 bases. Trimming took 2 bases from V and 7 from J; bases not matched to a gene: 5. The CDR3 spans 14 residues. Germline CDR1 reads SGHRS; CDR2 reads YFSETQ. The CDR3 loop reads CASSFGQGLNTQYF. CDR3 DNA sequence: TGCGCCAGCAGCTTCGGACAGGGGTTAAATACGCAGTATTTT. Drawing the rest from reference TRBV5-1 and TRBJ2-3, the complete variable domain is KAGVTQTPRYLIKTRGQQVTLSCSPISGHRSVSWYQQTPGQGLQFLFEYFSETQRNKGNFPGRFSGRQFSNSRSEMNVSTLELGDSALYLCASSFGQGLNTQYFGPGTRLTVL.

This chain connects TRBV3-1 (or the pseudogene TRBV3-2) to TRBJ2-7, with 10 bases matching TRBD2. This CDR3 is 15 amino acids long. V lost 3 bases to trimming and J lost 0 bases; unmatched junction nucleotides: 2. The germline gives CDR1 LGHDT, CDR2 YNNKEL (reference sequence). The CDR3 DNA follows: TGTGCCAGCAGCCAGAGACTAGCGGGCTCCTACGAGCAGTACTTC. It codes for CASSQRLAGSYEQYF.

The CDR3 DNA follows: TGTGCCAGCAGCCAAGAAGGGGTAGTCAATGAGCAGTTCTTC. It encodes CASSQEGVVNEQFF. The chain uses TRBV3-1 (or the pseudogene TRBV3-2) and TRBJ2-1; possible D gene TRBD1, 5 bases. Trimming left V 0 bases short and J 6 bases short, with 9 bases between. Germline CDR1 LGHDT, CDR2 YNNKEL (reference sequence). The CDR3 length is 14 residues.

The chain employs TRBV4-1 and TRBJ1-2, with D tentatively TRBD1 (5 bases). The CDR3 has 15 residues. Deletions cut 2 bases from V and 0 bases from J, with 10 bases between. Germline CDR1 reads MGHRA; CDR2 reads YSYEKL. For the CDR3, the DNA is TGCGCCAGCAGCCAAATCTGGGGCCCTAACTATGGCTACACCTTC. This sequence encodes CASSQIWGPNYGYTF.

This chain uses TRBV24-1 with TRBJ2-2; no firm D call. This CDR3 is 15 amino acids long. Per germline, CDR1 KGHDR and CDR2 SFDVKD. Deletions cut 0 bases from V and 4 bases from J, with 8 bases between. The CDR3 loop reads CATSDLHGATGELFF. DNA for the CDR3: TGTGCCACCAGTGATTTGCACGGTGCCACCGGGGAGCTGTTTTTT.

This clone has just one count. The chain links TRBV11-2 to TRBJ2-7; tentative D call: TRBD1 (6 bases). V lost 5 bases, J lost 2 bases, and 10 bases lay in between. CDR1 is SGHAT and CDR2 is FQNNGV in the germline V gene. The CDR3 extends over 13 amino acids. CDR3 bases: TGTGCCAGCAGCCATGGACAGACCTACGAGCAGTACTTC. This encodes CASSHGQTYEQYF.